Presented here are 7 T cell receptor beta chains from one specimen sequenced in a study of breast tumors, draining lymph nodes, adjacent tissues. TCRdb independently ran MiXCR on the multiplex PCR reads; one entry per CDR3 protein. The profile shows about 270,000 distinct CDR3 sequences, over 25% of them singletons. Samples came from axillary lymph nodes draining the breast cancer. The sample was axillary lymph node tissue. The receptor source for this set is a female donor with breast cancer. Some clones in this sample may be carry-over from other donors' samples.

This clonotype has a count of ten or more. The DNA of the CDR3 is TGTGCCAGCAGCCCCGATCCAGGGGCCTACGAGCAGTACTTC. Amino acids: CASSPDPGAYEQYF. This sequence joins TRBV5-8 and TRBJ2-7; possible D gene TRBD1, 6 bases. The CDR3 sequence is 14 residues long. Between the trimmed V and J ends, which lost 4 bases and 2 bases, there was a span of 13 bases. CDR1 is SGHTS and CDR2 is YDEGEE in the germline V gene.

This clonotype has just one count. Given a much more abundant clone one base away, this may be a read error. The chain recombines TRBV20-1 with TRBJ2-1; TRBD2 is a possible D gene (5 bases). The CDR3 is 13 amino acids. Germline CDR1 DFQATT, CDR2 SNEGSKA (reference sequence). In nucleotides, the CDR3 is TGCAGTGAATCTAGCCAAGCTGACAATGCGCAGTTCTTC. Its translation: CSESSQADNAQFF.

This clonotype was detected a few times. This may come from a read error, since a much larger clone is one base off. This rearrangement joins TRBV19 to TRBJ2-5; 15 bases agree with TRBD2. The germline CDR1 and CDR2 sequences are LNHDA and SQIVND (reference sequence). The CDR3 is made up of 17 amino acids. CDR3 sequence (DNA): TGTGCCAGTAGTATAGGGGGGACTAGCGGGAGGCGAGAGACCCAGTCCTTC. Its protein is CASSIGGTSGRRETQSF.

The gene calls are TRBV12-5 and TRBJ2-7; D gene ambiguous. The CDR3 totals 12 residues. Trimming pared 3 bases from V and 2 bases from J, leaving 5 bases between. Germline assignment: CDR1 LGHNT and CDR2 FRNRAP. CDR3 protein: CASGFTPYEQYF. In DNA form, the CDR3 reads TGTGCTAGTGGTTTCACCCCCTACGAGCAGTACTTC.

Comments on this clonotype: A read error is possible here, since a much larger clone lies one base away. V is TRBV12-3 or TRBV12-4 and J is TRBJ1-5, with D perhaps matching TRBD1 (5 bases). The V gene lost 4 bases and the J gene lost 1 base, with 11 bases spanning the gap. The CDR3 runs 15 residues. CDR3 DNA sequence: TGTGCCAGCAGTTGCGGCGGGGGAAGCAATCAGCCCCAGCATTTT. It specifies CASSCGGGSNQPQHF.

This chain's CDR3 is CASSSDGPITEAFF. DNA for the CDR3: TGTGCCAGCAGCTCGGACGGACCGATCACTGAAGCTTTCTTT. The chain is built from TRBV7-2 and TRBJ1-1, with D unclear. The V end lost 4 bases, the J end lost 4 bases, and 13 bases lay between the germline ends. The CDR3 length is 14 residues. Germline V gene lookup returns CDR1 SGHTA and CDR2 FQGNSA.

For the CDR3, the DNA is TGTGCCAGCAGTTTGCCCACAGGGGGCATTGGCTACACCTTC. It yields the protein CASSLPTGGIGYTF. This sequence joins TRBV28 and TRBJ1-2; 9 bases are a match to TRBD1. This CDR3 contains 14 residues. V was pared by 3 bases and J by 7 bases, with 6 bases of the junction left unmatched. The germline V gene has CDR1 MDHEN and CDR2 SYDVKM.